Listed below are T cell receptor beta chains from one sample, sequenced in a study of beta chain features in type 1 diabetes. Clones were sequenced by immunoSEQ multiplex PCR, and TCRdb holds only the in-frame ones, with some missing. The data contain about 660,000 clones, over 12% of them seen just once; the ten biggest clones take up approximately 0.043%. Input material: naive CD4+ T cells from blood. Receptor source: a man aged 18 to 30 with type 1 diabetes. CDR3s include the opening cysteine and the closing phenylalanine or tryptophan. A D gene is named only where the DNA matches it firmly. The size of a clone is reported for some rows only, either as once, few or many, or as a class for expanded clones.

>NA|TRBV29-1|TRBJ1-1|NA
CSVGGPNTEAFF
TGCAGCGTTGGGGGCCCGAACACTGAAGCTTTCTTT
>NA|TRBV11-2|TRBJ2-5|NA
CASSRFEETQYF
TGTGCCAGCAGTCGGTTCGAGGAGACCCAGTACTTC
>NA|TRBV7-2|TRBJ2-2|NA
CASFKGRNTGELFF
TGTGCCAGCTTTAAAGGACGGAACACCGGGGAGCTGTTTTTT
>NA|TRBV6-1|TRBJ2-1|NA
CASREPGGAGRSIEQFF
TGTGCCAGCAGAGAACCCGGAGGGGCGGGACGGTCTATTGAGCAGTTCTTC
>NA|TRBV23-1|TRBJ2-1|NA
CASSPRTVSKFF
TGCGCCAGCAGTCCGCGAACGGTTTCCAAGTTCTTC
>NA|TRBV18|TRBJ2-5|few
CASSPTSRQETQYF
TGTGCCAGCTCACCAACCAGCCGCCAGGAGACCCAGTACTTC
>NA|TRBV20-1|TRBJ1-2|few
CSAGTRSGYTF
TGCAGTGCTGGAACTAGGAGTGGCTACACCTTC
>NA|TRBV28|TRBJ1-2|NA
CASSPPDRLYGYTF
TGTGCCAGCAGTCCTCCGGACAGACTCTATGGCTACACCTTC
>TRBD1|TRBV29-1|TRBJ1-4|few
CSVETDRDEKLFF
TGCAGCGTTGAAACGGACAGGGACGAAAAACTGTTTTTT
>NA|TRBV11-2|TRBJ2-2|NA
CASSLRLPLGTGELFF
TGTGCCAGCAGCTTGAGACTCCCCTTAGGGACCGGGGAGCTGTTTTTT
>NA|TRBV5-1|TRBJ2-3|NA
CASSLLGRTDTQYF
TGCGCCAGCAGCTTATTGGGGCGAACAGATACGCAGTATTTT
>NA|TRBV7-2|TRBJ1-5|NA
CASSLDRSPNQPQHF
TGTGCCAGCAGCTTAGACAGGAGCCCCAATCAGCCCCAGCATTTT
>NA|TRBV6-5|TRBJ2-2|NA
CASRRTGELFF
TGTGCCAGCAGAAGAACCGGGGAGCTGTTTTTT
>TRBD1|TRBV27|TRBJ2-3|few
CASSLDRGGTDTQYF
TGTGCCAGCAGTTTAGACAGGGGGGGCACAGATACGCAGTATTTT
>NA|TRBV7-2|TRBJ2-3|NA
CASSVVWGDTQYF
TGTGCCAGCAGCGTCGTGTGGGGGGATACGCAGTATTTT
>NA|TRBV5-6|TRBJ2-3|NA
CASSLNSPTDTQYF
TGTGCCAGCAGCTTGAACAGCCCCACAGATACGCAGTATTTT
>TRBD1|TRBV6-5|TRBJ2-1|NA
CASSYDRDRGNEQFF
TGTGCCAGCAGTTATGACCGGGACAGGGGAAATGAGCAGTTCTTC
>TRBD1|TRBV7-2|TRBJ1-1|few
CASSLYRTGEAFF
TGTGCCAGCAGCTTATACAGGACAGGCGAAGCTTTCTTT
>NA|TRBV27|TRBJ2-7|NA
CASSLSGQVYEQYF
TGTGCCAGCAGTTTATCCGGGCAGGTCTACGAGCAGTACTTC
>NA|TRBV7-2|TRBJ2-2|NA
CASSFDWSTGELFF
TGTGCCAGCAGCTTTGACTGGAGCACCGGGGAGCTGTTTTTT
>NA|TRBV5-1|TRBJ2-5|NA
CASSSGTPGETQYF
TGCGCCAGCAGCTCGGGGACCCCGGGCGAGACCCAGTACTTC
>TRBD2|TRBV10-3|TRBJ2-1|NA
CAISESSGRAGEQFF
TGTGCCATCAGTGAGTCTAGCGGGAGGGCTGGTGAGCAGTTCTTC
>NA|TRBV30|TRBJ2-5|NA
CAWSERSETQYF
TGTGCCTGGAGTGAACGGTCCGAGACCCAGTACTTC
>NA|TRBV6-1|TRBJ1-1|few
CASSEFRRLNTEAFF
TGTGCCAGCAGTGAATTCAGGCGATTGAACACTGAAGCTTTCTTT
>NA|TRBV27|TRBJ1-3|NA
CASTPRGGSGNTIYF
TGTGCCAGCACCCCGAGGGGAGGGTCTGGAAACACCATATATTTT
>NA|TRBV7-2|TRBJ1-2|NA
CASSARSGHGYTF
TGTGCCAGCAGCGCACGGTCGGGGCATGGCTACACCTTC
>NA|TRBV5-6|TRBJ2-7|NA
CASSLRAGTSEQYF
TGTGCCAGCAGCTTGAGGGCAGGGACATCCGAGCAGTACTTC
>NA|TRBV29-1|TRBJ2-5|few
CSDGGPQETQYF
TGCAGCGACGGGGGCCCCCAAGAGACCCAGTACTTC
>TRBD1|TRBV6-6|TRBJ2-5|NA
CASRGDRNHQETQYF
TGTGCCAGCAGAGGGGACAGGAACCACCAAGAGACCCAGTACTTC
>NA|TRBV6-6|TRBJ2-2|NA
CASSSRTANTGELFF
TGTGCCAGCAGTTCCAGGACAGCAAACACCGGGGAGCTGTTTTTT
>NA|TRBV2|TRBJ2-5|NA
CASSGQAGPQETQYF
TGTGCCAGCAGTGGACAAGCCGGGCCGCAAGAGACCCAGTACTTC
>TRBD2|TRBV7-9|TRBJ2-1|NA
CASSPPRSSGSNEQFF
TGTGCCAGCAGCCCCCCCAGGAGTAGCGGGAGTAATGAGCAGTTCTTC
>TRBD1|TRBV9|TRBJ2-7|few
CASSVRDSYSYEQYF
TGTGCCAGCAGCGTCCGGGACAGCTACTCCTACGAGCAGTACTTC
>NA|TRBV9|TRBJ1-5|few
CASSVPTGPDRPQHF
TGTGCCAGCAGCGTACCCACAGGCCCGGACAGGCCCCAGCATTTT
>TRBD1|TRBV2|TRBJ2-6|NA
CASSEGGQGLSGANVLTF
TGTGCCAGCAGTGAGGGCGGACAGGGGCTGTCTGGGGCCAACGTCCTGACTTTC
>NA|TRBV6-5|TRBJ1-2|NA
CASSYKGHGYTF
TGTGCCAGCAGTTACAAGGGGCATGGCTACACCTTC
>NA|TRBV4-2|TRBJ2-2|NA
CASSHPAQGRDTGELFF
TGTGCCAGCAGCCATCCGGCCCAGGGGCGGGACACCGGGGAGCTGTTTTTT
>NA|TRBV7-9|TRBJ1-5|NA
CASRGLGSQPQHF
TGTGCCAGCAGGGGCCTAGGGAGTCAGCCCCAGCATTTT
>NA|TRBV30|TRBJ1-3|NA
CAWSVGSAGNTIYF
TGTGCCTGGAGTGTTGGAAGCGCTGGAAACACCATATATTTT
>TRBD2|TRBV4-2|TRBJ2-3|NA
CASSRGTSGSIADTQYF
TGTGCCAGCAGCCGAGGGACTAGCGGGAGTATTGCAGATACGCAGTATTTT
>NA|TRBV5-1|TRBJ2-1|few
CASSLVANALNEQFF
TGCGCCAGCAGCTTGGTCGCGAACGCCCTCAATGAGCAGTTCTTC
>TRBD2|TRBV19|TRBJ2-1|NA
CASSTVRAGDNEQFF
TGTGCCAGTAGTACCGTTAGAGCGGGAGACAATGAGCAGTTCTTC